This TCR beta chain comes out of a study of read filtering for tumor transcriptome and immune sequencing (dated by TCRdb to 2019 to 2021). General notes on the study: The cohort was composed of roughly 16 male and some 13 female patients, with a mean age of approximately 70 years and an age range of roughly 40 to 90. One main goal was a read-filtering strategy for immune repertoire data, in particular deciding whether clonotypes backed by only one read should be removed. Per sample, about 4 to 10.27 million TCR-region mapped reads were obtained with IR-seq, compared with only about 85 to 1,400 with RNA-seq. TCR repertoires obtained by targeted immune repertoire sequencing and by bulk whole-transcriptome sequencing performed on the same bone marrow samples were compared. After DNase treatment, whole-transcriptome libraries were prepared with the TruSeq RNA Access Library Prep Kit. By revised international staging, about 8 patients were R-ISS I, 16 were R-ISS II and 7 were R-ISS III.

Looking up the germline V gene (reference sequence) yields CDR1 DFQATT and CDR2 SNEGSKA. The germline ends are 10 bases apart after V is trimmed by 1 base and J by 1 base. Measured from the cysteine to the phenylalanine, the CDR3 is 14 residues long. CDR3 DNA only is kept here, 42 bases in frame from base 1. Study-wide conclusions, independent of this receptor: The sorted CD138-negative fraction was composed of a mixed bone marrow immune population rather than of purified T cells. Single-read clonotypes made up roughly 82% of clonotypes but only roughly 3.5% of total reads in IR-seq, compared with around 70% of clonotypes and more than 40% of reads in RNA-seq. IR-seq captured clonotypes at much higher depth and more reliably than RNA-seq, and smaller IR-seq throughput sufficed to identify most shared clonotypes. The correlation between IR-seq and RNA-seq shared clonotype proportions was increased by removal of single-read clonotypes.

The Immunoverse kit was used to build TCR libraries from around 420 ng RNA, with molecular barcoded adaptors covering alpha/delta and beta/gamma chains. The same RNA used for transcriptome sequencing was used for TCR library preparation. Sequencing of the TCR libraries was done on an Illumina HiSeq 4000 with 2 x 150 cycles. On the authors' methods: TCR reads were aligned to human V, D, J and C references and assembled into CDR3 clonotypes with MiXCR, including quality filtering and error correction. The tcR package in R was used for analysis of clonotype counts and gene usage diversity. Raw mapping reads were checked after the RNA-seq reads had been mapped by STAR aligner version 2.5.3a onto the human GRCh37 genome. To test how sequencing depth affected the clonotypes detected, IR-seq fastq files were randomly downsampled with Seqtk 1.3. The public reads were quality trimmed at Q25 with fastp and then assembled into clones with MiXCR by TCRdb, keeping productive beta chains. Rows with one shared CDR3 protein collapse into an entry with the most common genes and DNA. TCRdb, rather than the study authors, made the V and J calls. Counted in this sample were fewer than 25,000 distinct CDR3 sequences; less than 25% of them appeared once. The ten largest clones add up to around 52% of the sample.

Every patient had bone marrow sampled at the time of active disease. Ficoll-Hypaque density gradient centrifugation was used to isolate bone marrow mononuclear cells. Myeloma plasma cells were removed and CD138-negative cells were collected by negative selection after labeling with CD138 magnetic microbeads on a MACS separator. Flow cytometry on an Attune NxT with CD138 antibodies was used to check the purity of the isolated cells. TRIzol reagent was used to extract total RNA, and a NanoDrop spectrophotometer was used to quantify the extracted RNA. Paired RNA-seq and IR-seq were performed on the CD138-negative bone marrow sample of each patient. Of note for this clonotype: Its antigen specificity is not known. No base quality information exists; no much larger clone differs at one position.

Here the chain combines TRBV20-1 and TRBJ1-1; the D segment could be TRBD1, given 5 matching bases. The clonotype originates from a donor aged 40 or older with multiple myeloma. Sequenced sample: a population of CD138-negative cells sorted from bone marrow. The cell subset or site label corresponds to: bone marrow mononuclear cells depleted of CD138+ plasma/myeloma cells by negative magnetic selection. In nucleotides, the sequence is TGCAGTGCTAGAGGCCTTGGGGGGAACACTGAAGCTTTCTTT. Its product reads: CSARGLGGNTEAFF.